The 26 T cell receptor beta chains given below trace back to one sample, sequenced in a study of control samples from healthy donors and cancer patients. Some clones are missing from TCRdb's copy, which holds only in-frame ones; the method was immunoSEQ multiplex PCR. The sample has 60,000 to 75,000 clones, approximately 87% seen once. Sequenced material: blood. The source is a man in his fifties or sixties in good health.

This chain uses TRBV14 with TRBJ2-7; D is ambiguous. The CDR3 is 14 amino acids. The V end lost 5 bases, the J end lost 0 bases, and 11 bases lay between the germline ends. CDR1 and CDR2 (germline): SGHDN, FVKESK. Here the CDR3 reads CASSRVQLSYEQYF. DNA of the CDR3: TGTGCCAGCAGCAGGGTTCAACTCTCCTACGAGCAGTACTTC.

The rearrangement links TRBV19 to TRBJ2-7; D uncertain. V lost 10 bases, J lost 2 bases, and 12 bases lay in between. Germline CDR1 is LNHDA and CDR2 is SQIVND (reference sequence). This CDR3 has 12 residues. As DNA, the CDR3 is TGTGCCACCTCCTCTGTGGCCTACGAGCAGTACTTC. This codes for CATSSVAYEQYF.

The chain combines TRBV7-2 with TRBJ1-5; D not certain. The CDR3 is made up of 17 amino acids. Trimming removed 5 bases at V and 2 bases at J, with 19 bases between. Germline loops: CDR1 SGHTA, CDR2 FQGNSA. As DNA, the CDR3 is TGTGCCAGCAGCGAGACGCCGGACCCCGGGCGCAATCAGCCCCAGCATTTT. It encodes CASSETPDPGRNQPQHF.

The chain employs TRBV24-1 and TRBJ1-4, with 7 bases aligning to TRBD1. The CDR3 has 15 residues. V lost 3 bases and J lost 7; bases outside the gene matches: 7. Germline CDR1 KGHDR, CDR2 SFDVKD. The CDR3: CATSDPQGGGEKLFF. CDR3 in DNA: TGTGCCACCAGTGATCCCCAGGGGGGAGGTGAAAAACTGTTTTTT.

The chain is built from TRBV9 and TRBJ2-1, with 11 nucleotides matching TRBD2. Looked up from germline, CDR1 is SGDLS and CDR2 is YYNGEE. With 3 bases clipped from V and 8 bases from J, the junction kept 13 bases outside the gene matches. The CDR3 is made up of 17 amino acids. The CDR3 region has the DNA TGTGCCAGCAGCGCGAGCCCCATAGCGGGGGGGCTCTATGAGCAGTTCTTC. It yields the protein CASSASPIAGGLYEQFF.

The rearrangement links TRBV27 to TRBJ1-1, with a weak D call TRBD1 (6 bases). V dropped 4 bases and J dropped 1 base, with 7 bases sitting between them. This CDR3 is built from 13 residues. Germline V gene lookup returns CDR1 MNHEY and CDR2 SMNVEV (reference sequence). The CDR3 protein is CASSWTANTEAFF. The DNA for the CDR3 is TGTGCCAGCAGTTGGACAGCGAACACTGAAGCTTTCTTT.

This chain links TRBV6-5 with TRBJ1-1, with 8 bases aligning to TRBD1. Germline lookup yields CDR1 MNHEY and CDR2 SVGAGI. CDR3 length: 14 amino acids. Unmatched junction bases numbered 6, after V lost 3 bases and J lost 6 bases. CDR3 protein: CASSYQGARAEAFF. The CDR3 DNA is TGTGCCAGCAGTTATCAGGGGGCAAGAGCTGAAGCTTTCTTT.

In its sample, this clone was seen a few times. The CDR3 nucleotides read TGTGCCAGCTCGTCGGGACACTCCTACGAGCAGTACTTC. It encodes CASSSGHSYEQYF. This chain links TRBV18 with TRBJ2-7, with TRBD1 as a possible D gene (6 bases). CDR3 length: 13 amino acids. The V gene lost 6 bases and the J gene lost 0 bases, with 9 bases spanning the gap. Germline V gene sequence: CDR1 KGHSH, CDR2 LQKENI.

The rearrangement links TRBV6-1 to TRBJ2-1; possible D gene TRBD2, 5 bases. This CDR3 contains 15 residues. Trimming removed 3 bases from V and 0 bases from J, with 9 bases in between. Germline V gene data show CDR1 as MNHNS and CDR2 as SASEGT. CDR3: CASSERRSSYNEQFF. CDR3 nucleotide sequence: TGTGCCAGCAGTGAGCGGAGGAGCTCCTACAATGAGCAGTTCTTC.

CDR3 coding DNA: TGTGCCAGCGAGGGCAGGGAGGGATACAATGAGCAGTTCTTC. Protein: CASEGREGYNEQFF. This chain joins TRBV14 and TRBJ2-1; TRBD2 agrees at 7 bases. The CDR3 consists of 14 residues. Trimming cost V 8 bases and J 4 bases; bases outside gene matches: 8. Germline V gives CDR1 SGHDN, CDR2 FVKESK.

This rearrangement joins TRBV7-2 to TRBJ2-3; 10 positions match TRBD2. This CDR3 comprises 16 residues. After removal of 5 bases from V and 2 bases from J, the junction contained 7 bases not matched to a gene. Germline V lookup: CDR1 SGHTA, CDR2 FQGNSA. The CDR3 DNA follows: TGTGCCAGCAGCCGGGGACTAGCGCTTCTCACAGATACGCAGTATTTT. Amino acids: CASSRGLALLTDTQYF.

The CDR3 reads CSADGYGYTF. In nucleotides, the CDR3 is TGCAGTGCCGACGGCTATGGCTACACCTTC. The J gene is TRBJ1-2, the V gene TRBV20-1; no definite D call. Deletions cut 6 bases from V and 4 bases from J, with 6 bases between. The CDR3 consists of 10 residues. Germline CDR1 reads DFQATT; CDR2 reads SNEGSKA (reference sequence).

The V call is TRBV6-4, the J call TRBJ2-5, with D uncertain. This CDR3 has 9 residues. Trimming took 10 bases from V and 5 from J, leaving 5 bases between them. Per the germline V gene, CDR1 is MRHNA and CDR2 is SNTAGT. CDR3 DNA sequence: TGTGCCAAAGGGGAGACCCAGTACTTC. Translated: CAKGETQYF.

This clone was picked up a small number of times. The rearrangement joins TRBV11-3 to TRBJ2-5; the D is unclear. Germline assignment: CDR1 SGHNT and CDR2 YENEEA. Trimming shortened V by 0 bases and J by 2 bases, and 7 bases separated the two germline ends. The CDR3 extends over 14 amino acids. CDR3 sequence reads: CASSLESGQETQYF. The CDR3 DNA is TGTGCCAGCAGCTTAGAGTCCGGTCAAGAGACCCAGTACTTC.

The V call is TRBV5-1, the J call TRBJ2-5; 8 nucleotides line up with TRBD1. Germline values: CDR1 SGHRS, CDR2 YFSETQ. CDR3 length equals 17 residues. V lost 3 bases to trimming and J lost 4 bases; unmatched junction nucleotides: 14. CDR3 sequence: CASSWDPEEQGGETQYF. The CDR3 region has the DNA TGCGCCAGCAGCTGGGACCCCGAAGAACAGGGGGGAGAGACCCAGTACTTC. The entire variable domain, with the rest obtained from reference TRBV5-1 and TRBJ2-5, is as follows: KAGVTQTPRYLIKTRGQQVTLSCSPISGHRSVSWYQQTPGQGLQFLFEYFSETQRNKGNFPGRFSGRQFSNSRSEMNVSTLELGDSALYLCASSWDPEEQGGETQYFGPGTRLLVL.

The V gene is TRBV18, the J gene TRBJ2-5; tentative D call: TRBD2 (6 bases). The CDR3 runs to 15 residues. Germline V gene sequence: CDR1 KGHSH, CDR2 LQKENI. Deletions cut 1 base from V and 9 bases from J, with 18 bases between. In DNA form, the CDR3 reads TGTGCCAGCTCACCACGGGACTCCAAGGAGAGGGCCCAGTACTTC. Encoded protein: CASSPRDSKERAQYF. The full variable domain, in which reference TRBV18 and TRBJ2-5 provide the parts outside the CDR3, is NAGVMQNPRHLVRRRGQEARLRCSPMKGHSHVYWYRQLPEEGLKFMVYLQKENIIDESGMPKERFSAEFPKEGPSILRIQQVVRGDSAAYFCASSPRDSKERAQYFGPGTRLLVL.

The chain is built from TRBV5-1 and TRBJ1-1, with 9 positions matching TRBD1. J gave up 6 bases and V 3 bases, and 12 bases lay outside the gene matches. Per germline, CDR1 SGHRS and CDR2 YFSETQ. This CDR3 spans 16 amino acids. Here the CDR3 DNA reads TGCGCCAGCAGCTCAACAGGGGGCGCCTATGCGGCTGAAGCTTTCTTT. Its protein is CASSSTGGAYAAEAFF. Full variable domain (remainder filled in from reference TRBV5-1 and TRBJ1-1): KAGVTQTPRYLIKTRGQQVTLSCSPISGHRSVSWYQQTPGQGLQFLFEYFSETQRNKGNFPGRFSGRQFSNSRSEMNVSTLELGDSALYLCASSSTGGAYAAEAFFGQGTRLTVV.

The rearrangement links TRBV7-2 to TRBJ2-1, with no clear D. CDR3 size: 13 residues. CDR1 is SGHTA, CDR2 FQGNSA, per germline. V lost 1 base and J 7 bases, leaving 8 bases between the germline ends. The DNA of the CDR3 is TGTGCCAGCAGCTTAGGATTTTGGAATGAGCAGTTCTTC. This translates into CASSLGFWNEQFF.

This chain connects TRBV30 to TRBJ2-7; a weak D match, TRBD1 (6 bases). The CDR3 covers 14 residues. Germline assignment: CDR1 GTSNPN and CDR2 SVGIG (reference sequence). Deletions cut 5 bases from V and 4 bases from J, with 18 bases between. The CDR3 DNA sequence: TGTGCCTGGGGGAAACACAGGGCTTTGTACGAGCAGTACTTC. It codes for CAWGKHRALYEQYF. Supplemented by reference TRBV30 and TRBJ2-7, the full variable domain reads SQTIHQWPATLVQPVGSPLSLECTVEGTSNPNLYWYRQAAGRGLQLLFYSVGIGQISSEVPQNLSASRPQDRQFILSSKKLLLSDSGFYLCAWGKHRALYEQYFGPGTRLTVT.

The V gene is TRBV29-1, the J gene TRBJ1-1, with D uncertain. This CDR3 spans 10 amino acids. Per germline, CDR1 SQVTM and CDR2 ANQGSEA. Trimming stripped 4 bases from V and 3 bases from J, with 3 bases between. Here the CDR3 DNA reads TGCAGCGTTGTTTACACTGAAGCTTTCTTT. Protein product: CSVVYTEAFF.

V usage is TRBV7-2 and J usage is TRBJ1-2; D unresolved. Germline V gives CDR1 SGHTA, CDR2 FQGNSA. This CDR3 comprises 14 residues. Trimming took 3 bases from V and 6 from J, leaving 14 bases between them. The CDR3 region has the DNA TGTGCCAGCAGCTTGAATGGGGAGTGGAATGGCTACACCTTC. It yields the protein CASSLNGEWNGYTF.

This clone was picked up a small number of times. The genes are TRBV7-2 and TRBJ1-4; D remains ambiguous. V was trimmed by 1 base and J by 8 bases, leaving 11 bases between them. This CDR3 is 14 amino acids long. Germline CDR1 reads SGHTA; CDR2 reads FQGNSA. CDR3 loop: CASSLGSEGEKLFF. The CDR3 DNA follows: TGTGCCAGCAGCTTAGGATCCGAGGGCGAAAAACTGTTTTTT.

The J gene is TRBJ2-2, the V gene TRBV9; 9 bases match TRBD2. This CDR3 is 17 amino acids long. The germline gives CDR1 SGDLS, CDR2 YYNGEE. J gave up 7 bases and V 4 bases, and 14 bases lay outside the gene matches. CDR3 DNA sequence: TGTGCCAGCAGCCCCCGAGCGAGCGGGGGGCTGAGCGGGGAGCTGTTTTTT. Its protein product is CASSPRASGGLSGELFF.

The chain couples TRBV5-5 to TRBJ2-3; D is possibly TRBD2 (6 bases). V was shortened by 2 bases and J by 2 bases, with 9 bases between the two germline ends. CDR3 length equals 14 residues. Per the germline V gene, CDR1 is SGHKS and CDR2 is YYEKEE (reference sequence). The CDR3 nucleotides are TGTGCCAGCAGCTTATCGGACTACACAGATACGCAGTATTTT. Amino acids: CASSLSDYTDTQYF.

This sequence joins TRBV30 and TRBJ1-2; D gene ambiguous. Trimming cost V 3 bases and J 0 bases, with 8 bases left between them. The CDR3 length is 13 residues. CDR1 is GTSNPN and CDR2 is SVGIG in the germline V gene (reference sequence). This CDR3 reads CAWSINANYGYTF. CDR3 DNA sequence: TGTGCCTGGAGCATCAATGCTAACTATGGCTACACCTTC.

The chain couples TRBV15 to TRBJ2-5, with 11 bases that match TRBD2. Unmatched junction bases numbered 4, after V lost 2 bases and J lost 5 bases. The CDR3 loop spans 15 amino acids. CDR1 and CDR2 (germline): LNHNV, YYDKDF (reference sequence). The CDR3 DNA sequence: TGTGCCACCAGCAGAAGGACTAGCGGGTTGGAGACCCAGTACTTC. As protein: CATSRRTSGLETQYF.